This T cell receptor beta chain was captured in a study of OX40 agonist ivuxolimab in advanced cancers. Turning to the study itself: Around 40% of patients had received prior checkpoint inhibitor therapy. Three patients showed partial responses: one hepatocellular carcinoma and two cutaneous melanoma cases.

V dropped 4 bases and J dropped 5; count of bases not matched to a gene: 4. This CDR3 region has 13 residues. Here immunoSEQ multiplex PCR was the method, and the copy in TCRdb shows in-frame clones only, minus some. Altogether fewer than 55,000 clones are present, approximately 75% being singletons, with the ten largest covering 0.69%. The receptor was derived from an adult with an advanced solid tumor such as melanoma, head and neck, liver or kidney cancer. The input for sequencing was CD4+ or CD8+ T cells sorted from blood, taken in a trial of the OX40 agonist ivuxolimab. The rearrangement uses TRBV23-1 and TRBJ2-7; TRBD2 aligns across 8 bases. TRBV23-1 is filed as an ORF, its function uncertain. The CDR3 nucleotides read TGCGCCAGCAGTCGCGGGGGGTCCAACGAGCAGTACTTC. Translation: CASSRGGSNEQYF.